This T cell receptor (beta chain) emerged from a study of T cells in Graves' hyperthyroidism and ophthalmopathy. Germline V gene lookup returns CDR1 SGHRS and CDR2 YFSETQ. Trimming shortened V by 0 bases and J by 1 base, and 15 bases separated the two germline ends. The CDR3 spans 17 residues. Hyperthyroidism was newly diagnosed in patients aged 18 to 65 (duration under 2 months). From RNA transcripts, TCR beta CDR3 regions were amplified. TCR CDR3 underwent first-round RT-PCR with the HTBI primer set. TCRdb re-called the multiplex PCR reads through MiXCR, storing one row per CDR3 protein. The sample comprises fewer than 450,000 distinct CDR3 sequences, roughly a sixth of which are singletons, and around a third rests with the top ten.

This chain links TRBV5-1 with TRBJ2-3; D not certain. The receptor was isolated from a woman aged 30 to 39 with Graves' hyperthyroidism that later progressed to Graves' ophthalmopathy. Sequencing was carried out using blood. In DNA, the CDR3 is TGCGCCAGCAGCTTGGTTTCCTTAAGACGGGGCACAGATACGCAGTATTTT. Translated: CASSLVSLRRGTDTQYF.